The 25 T cell receptor beta chains given below trace back to one sample, sequenced in a study of T cell responses to AZD1222 COVID-19 vaccine. Clones were sequenced by immunoSEQ multiplex PCR, and TCRdb holds only the in-frame ones, with some missing. The repertoire holds 56,000 or so clones, 75% to 90% seen once, with approximately 15% in the top ten. Source: peripheral blood, taken on day 0 of AZD1222 vaccination. The receptor set was obtained from an adult in good health.

This clone was found once. The CDR3 coding sequence is TGTGCCAGCAGTTATATACTGGCAGGGTGGAATGAAGCTTTCTTT. The encoded protein is CASSYILAGWNEAFF. The chain joins TRBV6-5 to TRBJ1-1; weak D call: TRBD1 (5 bases). The CDR3 is 15 amino acids. Trimming removed 3 bases at V and 7 bases at J, with 18 bases between. Per germline, CDR1 MNHEY and CDR2 SVGAGI.

V and J are TRBV5-4 and TRBJ1-2; the D gene is possibly TRBD1 (6 bases). V lost 6 bases, J lost 0 bases, and 9 bases lay in between. This CDR3 spans 13 amino acids. Per the germline V gene, CDR1 is SGHNT and CDR2 is YYREEE (reference sequence). The chain's CDR3 is CASTRQANYGYTF. The CDR3 DNA is TGTGCCAGCACCAGACAGGCTAACTATGGCTACACCTTC.

The chain couples TRBV5-1 to TRBJ1-2; D possibly corresponds to TRBD1 (5 bases). Trimming shortened V by 2 bases and J by 8 bases, and 19 bases separated the two germline ends. The length of the CDR3 is 15 residues. Germline V gives CDR1 SGHRS, CDR2 YFSETQ. CDR3 residues: CASSFDKMGDQGYTF. Here the CDR3 DNA reads TGCGCCAGCAGCTTTGACAAAATGGGGGATCAGGGCTACACCTTC.

This clone was found a few times. The rearrangement uses TRBV27 and TRBJ2-7; 8 bases agree with TRBD1. Trimming cost V 4 bases and J 4 bases; bases outside gene matches: 6. This CDR3 region has 14 residues. CDR1 and CDR2 (germline): MNHEY, SMNVEV (reference sequence). This chain's CDR3 is CASSSTDRAYEQYF. In DNA form, the CDR3 reads TGTGCCAGCAGTTCTACGGACAGGGCTTACGAGCAGTACTTC.

This CDR3 is CASSDILEGRYGYTF. The DNA of the CDR3 is TGTGCCAGCAGTGATATTCTTGAGGGGAGGTATGGCTACACCTTC. This chain uses TRBV2 with TRBJ1-2; D is possibly TRBD1 (5 bases). Trimming shortened V by 3 bases and J by 5 bases, and 16 bases separated the two germline ends. Germline CDR1 SNHLY, CDR2 FYNNEI. This CDR3 is 15 amino acids long.

The chain links TRBV27 to TRBJ1-5; D uncertain. This CDR3 has 13 amino acids. V was pared by 8 bases and J by 0 bases, with 8 bases between. Germline V gives CDR1 MNHEY, CDR2 SMNVEV (reference sequence). The CDR3 reads CASLRDSNQPQHF. The CDR3 bases are TGTGCCAGCCTCCGGGATAGCAATCAGCCCCAGCATTTT.

This clone came up once. V is TRBV5-1 and J is TRBJ2-7, with D perhaps given as TRBD1 or TRBD2 (5 bases each). V shed 4 bases and J shed 0 bases, with 17 bases lying between them. CDR3 size: 16 residues. The germline CDR1 and CDR2 sequences are SGHRS and YFSETQ. The CDR3 is CASSPRDQANSYEQYF. In DNA, the CDR3 is TGCGCCAGCAGCCCCCGGGACCAGGCTAACTCCTACGAGCAGTACTTC.

V is TRBV7-3 and J is TRBJ2-1; 9 bases are shared with TRBD2. The CDR3 runs 16 residues. Trimming at V came to 5 bases and at J to 4 bases, leaving 9 bases not matched to a gene. Germline CDR1 is SGHTA and CDR2 is FQGTGA. CDR3 amino acids: CASSQWVAGVYNEQFF. The CDR3 bases are TGTGCCAGCAGCCAATGGGTAGCGGGGGTTTACAATGAGCAGTTCTTC. The full variable domain, with the rest looked up from reference TRBV7-3 and TRBJ2-1, is GAGVSQTPSNKVTEKGKYVELRCDPISGHTALYWYRQSLGQGPEFLIYFQGTGAADDSGLPNDRFFAVRPEGSVSTLKIQRTERGDSAVYLCASSQWVAGVYNEQFFGPGTRLTVL.

V is TRBV29-1 and J is TRBJ2-5; a weak D match, TRBD2 (5 bases). The V end was cut by 8 bases, the J end by 4 bases, with 14 bases between. The CDR3 is 12 amino acids. Germline V gene lookup returns CDR1 SQVTM and CDR2 ANQGSEA. The CDR3 DNA is TGCAGCACCCGTGCAGGACTAGAGACCCAGTACTTC. It codes for CSTRAGLETQYF.

V usage is TRBV6-5 and J usage is TRBJ1-6; unclear D gene. The germline gives CDR1 MNHEY, CDR2 SVGAGI. The CDR3 consists of 13 residues. V was trimmed by 6 bases and J by 7 bases, leaving 10 bases between them. The CDR3 loop reads CASRELRNSPLHF. As DNA, the CDR3 is TGTGCCAGCAGGGAGTTGCGGAATTCACCCCTCCACTTT.

The rearrangement joins TRBV7-3 to TRBJ2-3, with a tentative D call TRBD2 (7 bases). Trimming stripped 5 bases from V and 2 bases from J, with 20 bases between. The CDR3 extends over 17 amino acids. Germline CDR1 and CDR2: SGHTA and FQGTGA. The DNA of the CDR3 is TGTGCCAGCAGCCGGGGTGCGGCGGGGGCCCTCACAGATACGCAGTATTTT. It yields the protein CASSRGAAGALTDTQYF.

The V gene is TRBV30, the J gene TRBJ1-5; 7 positions agree with TRBD1. The junction had 7 bases not matched to a gene; V was cut back by 2 bases and J by 6 bases. The CDR3 spans 14 residues. Germline V CDR1 and CDR2: GTSNPN, SVGIG (reference sequence). CDR3 coding DNA: TGTGCCTGGAGTACACAGGGGTTTCTTCAGCCCCAGCATTTT. It codes for CAWSTQGFLQPQHF.

The chain joins TRBV29-1 to TRBJ2-7; TRBD1 agrees at 11 bases. Per the germline V gene, CDR1 is SQVTM and CDR2 is ANQGSEA. The CDR3 loop spans 14 amino acids. Unmatched junction bases numbered 3, after V lost 5 bases and J lost 0 bases. DNA of the CDR3: TGCAGCGTTCGGACAGGGGGCGGCTCCTACGAGCAGTACTTC. Its translation: CSVRTGGGSYEQYF.

The chain couples TRBV29-1 to TRBJ1-1; no definite D call. CDR3 length: 13 residues. V shed 7 bases and J shed 0 bases, with 12 bases lying between them. The V gene's germline CDR1 is SQVTM and CDR2 ANQGSEA. CDR3 nucleotide sequence: TGCAGCGCATCACAGAAAATGAACACTGAAGCTTTCTTT. This translates into CSASQKMNTEAFF.

This clone was detected only a few times. The chain combines TRBV2 with TRBJ1-5; no firm D call. The V gene lost 8 bases and the J gene lost 3 bases, with 11 bases spanning the gap. The length of the CDR3 is 13 residues. The germline CDR1 and CDR2 sequences are SNHLY and FYNNEI. The CDR3 protein is CASVYKANQPQHF. In DNA form, the CDR3 reads TGTGCCAGCGTATACAAGGCCAATCAGCCCCAGCATTTT. Full variable domain (rest looked up from reference TRBV2 and TRBJ1-5): EPEVTQTPSHQVTQMGQEVILRCVPISNHLYFYWYRQILGQKVEFLVSFYNNEISEKSEIFDDQFSVERPDGSNFTLKIRSTKLEDSAMYFCASVYKANQPQHFGDGTRLSIL.

The rearrangement links TRBV7-2 to TRBJ2-2, with 8 nucleotides matching TRBD2. The CDR3 has 16 residues. Germline V gene sequence: CDR1 SGHTA, CDR2 FQGNSA. The J segment lost 4 bases and the V segment lost 5 bases, leaving 9 bases of the junction unmatched. DNA of the CDR3: TGTGCCAGCAGCCCCAGCGGGGGTGGCGGCACCGGGGAGCTGTTTTTT. It encodes CASSPSGGGGTGELFF.

This clone came up a few times. The rearrangement joins TRBV7-3 to TRBJ1-1; D unclear. This CDR3 is built from 13 residues. V gave up 5 bases and J gave up 2 bases, with 9 bases separating them. Germline loops: CDR1 SGHTA, CDR2 FQGTGA. CDR3 loop: CASSQDLNTEAFF. CDR3 sequence (DNA): TGTGCCAGCAGCCAGGACCTAAACACTGAAGCTTTCTTT.

V is TRBV2 and J is TRBJ2-7, with a possible D match to TRBD2 (5 bases). The V end was cut by 4 bases, the J end by 2 bases, with 12 bases between. Germline CDR1 is SNHLY and CDR2 is FYNNEI. The CDR3 consists of 14 residues. The CDR3 loop is CASSALVLAYEQYF. The CDR3 region has the DNA TGTGCCAGCAGTGCATTGGTACTAGCCTACGAGCAGTACTTC. Complete variable domain (other parts from reference TRBV2 and TRBJ2-7): EPEVTQTPSHQVTQMGQEVILRCVPISNHLYFYWYRQILGQKVEFLVSFYNNEISEKSEIFDDQFSVERPDGSNFTLKIRSTKLEDSAMYFCASSALVLAYEQYFGPGTRLTVT.

The chain combines TRBV7-2 with TRBJ1-1, with 8 bases identical to TRBD1. V was pared by 5 bases and J by 4 bases, with 6 bases of the junction left unmatched. The CDR3 is 14 residues long. Germline CDR1 reads SGHTA; CDR2 reads FQGNSA. The CDR3 region has the DNA TGTGCCAGCAGCGGACAGGGCCCCGGCACTGAAGCTTTCTTT. Protein sequence: CASSGQGPGTEAFF.

The J gene is TRBJ1-1, the V gene TRBV5-4; a weak D match, TRBD1 (5 bases). The CDR3 has 14 residues. V was shortened by 5 bases and J by 3 bases, with 14 bases between the two germline ends. Germline V gene lookup returns CDR1 SGHNT and CDR2 YYREEE (reference sequence). The CDR3 DNA reads as TGTGCCAGCAGGGCCCGGACATACGACACTGAAGCTTTCTTT. It is translated as CASRARTYDTEAFF.

The rearrangement uses TRBV6-5 and TRBJ1-1, with D possibly matching TRBD1 (5 bases). V lost 4 bases to trimming and J lost 0 bases, with 9 bases between them. Germline loops: CDR1 MNHEY, CDR2 SVGAGI. The CDR3 contains 14 residues. CDR3 sequence reads: CASSLTGLNTEAFF. CDR3 nucleotides: TGTGCCAGCAGTTTAACGGGGCTGAACACTGAAGCTTTCTTT.

The V and J genes are TRBV9 and TRBJ2-7; a weak D match, TRBD2 (6 bases). The V end was cut by 4 bases, the J end by 1 base, with 12 bases between. CDR3 size: 14 residues. Germline CDR1 reads SGDLS; CDR2 reads YYNGEE. The CDR3 sequence: CASSPPAGSYEQYF. CDR3 bases: TGTGCCAGCAGCCCCCCCGCGGGGTCCTACGAGCAGTACTTC.

This clone was seen only a few times. This chain connects TRBV2 to TRBJ1-2; 7 nucleotides align to TRBD1. The CDR3 consists of 12 residues. J lost 13 bases, V lost 5 bases, and 10 bases had no gene match. CDR1 is SNHLY, CDR2 FYNNEI, per germline. The CDR3 sequence: CASSLDRASPTF. CDR3 DNA sequence: TGTGCCAGCAGTTTAGACAGGGCCTCCCCCACCTTC.

The chain combines TRBV7-8 with TRBJ2-2; no clear D. CDR1 and CDR2 (germline): SGHVS, FQNEAQ. V dropped 0 bases and J dropped 5 bases, with 7 bases sitting between them. The CDR3 runs to 14 residues. The CDR3 region is CASSLAYGTGELFF. CDR3 in DNA: TGTGCCAGCAGCTTAGCTTACGGGACCGGGGAGCTGTTTTTT.

This sequence joins TRBV9 and TRBJ1-1; no firm D call. Looked up from germline, CDR1 is SGDLS and CDR2 is YYNGEE. This CDR3 has 12 residues. Between the trimmed V and J ends, which lost 1 base and 3 bases, there was a span of 4 bases. The CDR3 region is CASSVTDTEAFF. The CDR3 DNA is TGTGCCAGCAGCGTAACGGACACTGAAGCTTTCTTT. The full variable domain, with the rest looked up from reference TRBV9 and TRBJ1-1, is DSGVTQTPKHLITATGQRVTLRCSPRSGDLSVYWYQQSLDQGLQFLIQYYNGEERAKGNILERFSAQQFPDLHSELNLSSLELGDSALYFCASSVTDTEAFFGQGTRLTVV.